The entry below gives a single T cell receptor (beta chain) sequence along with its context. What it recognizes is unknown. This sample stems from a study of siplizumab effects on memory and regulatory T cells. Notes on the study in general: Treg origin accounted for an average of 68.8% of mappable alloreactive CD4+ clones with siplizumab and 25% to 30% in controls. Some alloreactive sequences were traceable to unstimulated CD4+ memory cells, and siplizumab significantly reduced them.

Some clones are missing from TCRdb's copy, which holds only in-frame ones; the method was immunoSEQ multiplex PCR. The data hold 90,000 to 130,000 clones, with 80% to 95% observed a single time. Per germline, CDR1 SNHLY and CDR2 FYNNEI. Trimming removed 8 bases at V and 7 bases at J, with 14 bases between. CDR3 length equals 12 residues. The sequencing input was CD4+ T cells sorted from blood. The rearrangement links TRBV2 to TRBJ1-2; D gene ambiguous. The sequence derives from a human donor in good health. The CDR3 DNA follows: TGTGCCAGCCTTCCGGACCGGTTTGGCTACACCTTC. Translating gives CASLPDRFGYTF.